A selection of T cell receptor beta chains follows, all from one sample in a study of T cells in Graves' hyperthyroidism and ophthalmopathy. Via MiXCR, TCRdb re-called the multiplex PCR reads, giving one row per CDR3 protein. The data hold over 550,000 distinct CDR3 sequences, with over 15% observed a single time. The material sequenced was blood. The receptors come from a woman between 18 and 29 years old with Graves' hyperthyroidism. The CDR3 runs from the conserved cysteine through the conserved F or W. The D gene is left open where the match is weak. Clone size is shown for a subset of rows, as once, few, many or a class of expanded clone.

D gene: NA
J gene: TRBJ2-2
V gene: TRBV7-3
clone size: few
CDR3 protein: CASSEARFRRTGELFF
CDR3 DNA: TGTGCCAGCAGTGAAGCTCGATTCAGGAGGACCGGGGAGCTGTTTTTT

D gene: NA
J gene: TRBJ1-1
V gene: TRBV12-3/TRBV12-4
clone size: many
CDR3 protein: CASSRTDGDAEAFF
CDR3 DNA: TGTGCCAGCAGCCGGACAGACGGCGACGCTGAAGCTTTCTTT

D gene: NA
J gene: TRBJ2-2
V gene: TRBV14
clone size: few
CDR3 protein: CASSQGRGSYTGELFF
CDR3 DNA: TGTGCCAGCAGCCAAGGAAGAGGATCGTACACCGGGGAGCTGTTTTTT

D gene: NA
J gene: TRBJ1-2
V gene: TRBV7-8
clone size: few
CDR3 protein: CASSLQGRGWYGYTF
CDR3 DNA: TGTGCCAGTAGCTTACAGGGCAGGGGTTGGTATGGCTACACCTTC

D gene: NA
J gene: TRBJ2-7
V gene: TRBV3-1
clone size: NA
CDR3 protein: CASSQDLGGSPHEQYF
CDR3 DNA: TGTGCCAGCAGCCAAGATCTCGGCGGGTCCCCCCACGAGCAGTACTTC

D gene: NA
J gene: TRBJ2-7
V gene: TRBV20-1
clone size: many
CDR3 protein: CSAPGPYSYEQYF
CDR3 DNA: TGCAGTGCCCCGGGACCGTACTCCTACGAGCAGTACTTC

D gene: NA
J gene: TRBJ2-6
V gene: TRBV6-2/TRBV6-3
clone size: NA
CDR3 protein: CASSYRWFGRGGANVLTF
CDR3 DNA: TGTGCCAGCAGTTACCGATGGTTCGGGAGAGGGGGGGCCAACGTCCTGACTTTC

D gene: NA
J gene: TRBJ1-4
V gene: TRBV7-9
clone size: many
CDR3 protein: CASSATGLVGEKLFF
CDR3 DNA: TGTGCCAGCAGCGCCACCGGTCTTGTAGGTGAAAAACTGTTTTTT

D gene: NA
J gene: TRBJ2-5
V gene: TRBV24-1
clone size: NA
CDR3 protein: CATSGPGETQYF
CDR3 DNA: TGTGCCACCTCCGGGCCAGGGGAGACCCAGTACTTC

D gene: NA
J gene: TRBJ2-1
V gene: TRBV6-5
clone size: few
CDR3 protein: CASSYSMFWSRSYNEQFF
CDR3 DNA: TGTGCCAGCAGTTACTCGATGTTCTGGAGTCGCTCCTACAATGAGCAGTTCTTC

D gene: TRBD1
J gene: TRBJ2-7
V gene: TRBV24-1
clone size: many
CDR3 protein: CATSDRDRSYEQYF
CDR3 DNA: TGTGCCACCAGTGATCGGGACAGATCCTACGAGCAGTACTTC

D gene: TRBD1
J gene: TRBJ2-7
V gene: TRBV30
clone size: NA
CDR3 protein: CACEQGAYEQYF
CDR3 DNA: TGTGCCTGTGAACAGGGGGCCTACGAGCAGTACTTC

D gene: NA
J gene: TRBJ2-2
V gene: TRBV20-1
clone size: few
CDR3 protein: CSANPSDNTGELFF
CDR3 DNA: TGCAGTGCTAATCCCTCGGATAACACCGGGGAGCTGTTTTTT

D gene: TRBD2
J gene: TRBJ2-1
V gene: TRBV12-3/TRBV12-4
clone size: few
CDR3 protein: CASSLASGGAREQFF
CDR3 DNA: TGTGCCAGCAGTTTAGCTAGCGGGGGGGCCCGGGAGCAGTTCTTC

D gene: NA
J gene: TRBJ2-3
V gene: TRBV28
clone size: few
CDR3 protein: CASSFHPGASTDTQYF
CDR3 DNA: TGTGCCAGCAGTTTCCACCCCGGGGCTAGCACAGATACGCAGTATTTT

D gene: NA
J gene: TRBJ2-7
V gene: TRBV28
clone size: many
CDR3 protein: CASKGAGHSYEQYF
CDR3 DNA: TGTGCCAGCAAGGGCGCGGGACACTCCTACGAGCAGTACTTC

D gene: TRBD2
J gene: TRBJ2-5
V gene: TRBV27
clone size: many
CDR3 protein: CASKSGRAMETQYF
CDR3 DNA: TGTGCCAGCAAAAGCGGGAGGGCCATGGAGACCCAGTACTTC

D gene: NA
J gene: TRBJ2-5
V gene: TRBV15
clone size: NA
CDR3 protein: CATSSAFGGLETQYF
CDR3 DNA: TGTGCCACCAGCAGTGCTTTTGGGGGGTTGGAGACCCAGTACTTC

D gene: NA
J gene: TRBJ2-7
V gene: TRBV19
clone size: few
CDR3 protein: CASKFSGTNEQYF
CDR3 DNA: TGTGCCAGTAAATTTTCGGGGACCAACGAGCAGTACTTC

D gene: TRBD2
J gene: TRBJ2-7
V gene: TRBV7-2
clone size: many
CDR3 protein: CASSLWLRLAGGCEQYF
CDR3 DNA: TGTGCCAGCAGCCTCTGGCTCCGACTAGCGGGGGGGTGCGAGCAGTACTTC

D gene: NA
J gene: TRBJ2-7
V gene: TRBV20-1
clone size: NA
CDR3 protein: CSARVRVADEQYF
CDR3 DNA: TGCAGTGCTAGGGTTCGGGTGGCGGACGAGCAGTACTTC

D gene: TRBD2
J gene: TRBJ2-1
V gene: TRBV18
clone size: many
CDR3 protein: CASSPGLAGGPGEQFF
CDR3 DNA: TGTGCCAGCTCACCAGGCCTAGCGGGAGGGCCGGGTGAGCAGTTCTTC

D gene: NA
J gene: TRBJ1-2
V gene: TRBV5-1
clone size: NA
CDR3 protein: CASSLSFVGGNYGYTF
CDR3 DNA: TGCGCCAGCAGCTTGTCCTTTGTGGGGGGAAACTATGGCTACACCTTC

D gene: NA
J gene: TRBJ2-7
V gene: TRBV28
clone size: many
CDR3 protein: CASSLGLTSYEQYF
CDR3 DNA: TGTGCCAGCAGTTTAGGCTTAACCTCCTACGAGCAGTACTTC

D gene: NA
J gene: TRBJ1-4
V gene: TRBV7-9
clone size: NA
CDR3 protein: CASSLYFRSEGDEKLFF
CDR3 DNA: TGTGCCAGCAGCTTATACTTCCGGAGCGAGGGGGATGAAAAACTGTTTTTT

D gene: TRBD1
J gene: TRBJ1-2
V gene: TRBV14
clone size: NA
CDR3 protein: CASSQVGTVYTF
CDR3 DNA: TGTGCCAGCAGCCAAGTAGGGACAGTGTACACCTTC

D gene: NA
J gene: TRBJ2-5
V gene: TRBV11-3
clone size: many
CDR3 protein: CASSLAQGVQETQYF
CDR3 DNA: TGTGCCAGCAGCTTGGCCCAAGGGGTCCAAGAGACCCAGTACTTC

D gene: NA
J gene: TRBJ1-3
V gene: TRBV2
clone size: many
CDR3 protein: CASSEAYSGNTIYF
CDR3 DNA: TGTGCCAGCAGTGAAGCGTACTCTGGAAACACCATATATTTT

D gene: NA
J gene: TRBJ2-7
V gene: TRBV7-9
clone size: many
CDR3 protein: CASSRRQDGVDEQYF
CDR3 DNA: TGTGCCAGCAGCCGACGACAGGACGGGGTCGACGAGCAGTACTTC

D gene: NA
J gene: TRBJ2-7
V gene: TRBV24-1
clone size: few
CDR3 protein: CATSEPPSYEQYF
CDR3 DNA: TGTGCCACCAGTGAACCCCCTTCCTACGAGCAGTACTTC

D gene: TRBD1
J gene: TRBJ1-5
V gene: TRBV2
clone size: many
CDR3 protein: CASLLGQGLNQPQHF
CDR3 DNA: TGTGCCAGCCTTCTGGGACAGGGGCTTAATCAGCCCCAGCATTTT

D gene: NA
J gene: TRBJ2-1
V gene: TRBV24-1
clone size: many
CDR3 protein: CATSDTTAYEQFF
CDR3 DNA: TGTGCCACCAGTGACACCACAGCCTATGAGCAGTTCTTC

D gene: TRBD2
J gene: TRBJ2-1
V gene: TRBV27
clone size: NA
CDR3 protein: CASSFLSQKTSGKFF
CDR3 DNA: TGTGCCAGCAGTTTTTTATCCCAAAAGACTAGCGGGAAGTTCTTC

D gene: TRBD1
J gene: TRBJ1-2
V gene: TRBV5-6
clone size: few
CDR3 protein: CASSLNFGTGNYGYTF
CDR3 DNA: TGTGCCAGCAGCTTGAATTTCGGGACAGGGAACTATGGCTACACCTTC

D gene: NA
J gene: TRBJ1-5
V gene: TRBV20-1
clone size: many
CDR3 protein: CSAETVVNQPQHF
CDR3 DNA: TGCAGTGCGGAGACAGTGGTAAATCAGCCCCAGCATTTT

D gene: NA
J gene: TRBJ2-3
V gene: TRBV30
clone size: many
CDR3 protein: CAWHGGTSRYDTQYF
CDR3 DNA: TGTGCCTGGCACGGCGGGACTTCTCGTTATGATACGCAGTATTTT

D gene: NA
J gene: TRBJ2-5
V gene: TRBV4-1
clone size: few
CDR3 protein: CASSQELATVETQYF
CDR3 DNA: TGCGCCAGCAGCCAAGAACTTGCGACAGTAGAGACCCAGTACTTC

D gene: NA
J gene: TRBJ1-2
V gene: TRBV6-2/TRBV6-3
clone size: many
CDR3 protein: CASSRRNRAYGYTF
CDR3 DNA: TGTGCCAGCAGTCGGAGAAACAGGGCCTATGGCTACACCTTC

D gene: TRBD2
J gene: TRBJ2-2
V gene: TRBV11-2
clone size: few
CDR3 protein: CASSCPLRERSPGELFF
CDR3 DNA: TGTGCCAGCAGCTGCCCTCTGCGGGAGCGTTCGCCCGGGGAGCTGTTTTTT

D gene: TRBD2
J gene: TRBJ2-7
V gene: TRBV2
clone size: NA
CDR3 protein: CASAPQGLGATEQYF
CDR3 DNA: TGTGCCAGCGCCCCCCAGGGACTAGGAGCGACCGAGCAGTACTTC

D gene: NA
J gene: TRBJ2-7
V gene: TRBV27
clone size: few
CDR3 protein: CASRRYTWDATYEQYF
CDR3 DNA: TGTGCCAGCAGGCGCTATACTTGGGATGCCACCTACGAGCAGTACTTC

D gene: NA
J gene: TRBJ1-5
V gene: TRBV7-2
clone size: many
CDR3 protein: CASSANTGTPQHF
CDR3 DNA: TGTGCCAGCAGCGCCAACACAGGGACGCCCCAGCATTTT

D gene: NA
J gene: TRBJ2-1
V gene: TRBV7-9
clone size: NA
CDR3 protein: CASSSGGGRNEQFF
CDR3 DNA: TGTGCCAGCAGCTCAGGTGGGGGGCGGAATGAGCAGTTCTTC

D gene: TRBD2
J gene: TRBJ2-7
V gene: TRBV6-1
clone size: NA
CDR3 protein: CASRSSGVEQYF
CDR3 DNA: TGTGCCAGTCGGTCTAGCGGGGTCGAGCAGTACTTC

D gene: TRBD2
J gene: TRBJ2-7
V gene: TRBV20-1
clone size: NA
CDR3 protein: CSATAPGTSGISGYEQYF
CDR3 DNA: TGCAGTGCTACTGCACCCGGGACTAGCGGGATATCGGGCTACGAGCAGTACTTC

D gene: NA
J gene: TRBJ2-1
V gene: TRBV5-1
clone size: NA
CDR3 protein: CASSLLTLLSYNEQFF
CDR3 DNA: TGCGCCAGCAGCTTGCTGACTCTCCTGTCCTACAATGAGCAGTTCTTC

D gene: TRBD1
J gene: TRBJ2-7
V gene: TRBV25-1
clone size: NA
CDR3 protein: CASSESGQFYKQYF
CDR3 DNA: TGTGCCAGCAGTGAGTCGGGACAGTTCTACAAGCAGTACTTC

D gene: TRBD2
J gene: TRBJ2-2
V gene: TRBV10-1
clone size: many
CDR3 protein: CASSGLAGVSTGELFF
CDR3 DNA: TGCGCCAGCTCCGGACTAGCGGGAGTGAGCACCGGGGAGCTGTTTTTT

D gene: NA
J gene: TRBJ2-7
V gene: TRBV2
clone size: many
CDR3 protein: CASSELGRIYEQYF
CDR3 DNA: TGTGCCAGCAGTGAATTGGGGCGAATATACGAGCAGTACTTC

D gene: NA
J gene: TRBJ2-7
V gene: TRBV12-3/TRBV12-4
clone size: many
CDR3 protein: CASSLALLGEPYEQYF
CDR3 DNA: TGTGCCAGCAGTTTAGCGCTCCTCGGGGAACCCTACGAGCAGTACTTC

D gene: NA
J gene: TRBJ1-1
V gene: TRBV5-1
clone size: NA
CDR3 protein: CASSFNGRDTEAFF
CDR3 DNA: TGCGCCAGCAGCTTCAACGGGCGGGACACTGAAGCTTTCTTT

D gene: TRBD2
J gene: TRBJ2-1
V gene: TRBV7-3
clone size: NA
CDR3 protein: CASRTVAGETDEQFF
CDR3 DNA: TGTGCCAGCAGGACCGTGGCGGGGGAGACGGATGAGCAGTTCTTC

D gene: TRBD2
J gene: TRBJ2-3
V gene: TRBV7-2
clone size: many
CDR3 protein: CASSLTSGGAGDTQYF
CDR3 DNA: TGTGCCAGCAGCTTAACTAGCGGGGGGGCCGGAGATACGCAGTATTTT

D gene: NA
J gene: TRBJ2-3
V gene: TRBV7-8
clone size: once
CDR3 protein: CASSLRQRTGDTQYF
CDR3 DNA: TGTGCCAGCAGCTTACGCCAGCGAACGGGAGATACGCAATATTTT

D gene: NA
J gene: TRBJ2-5
V gene: TRBV25-1
clone size: NA
CDR3 protein: CASSPLGRGETQYF
CDR3 DNA: TGTGCCAGCAGTCCCCTGGGAAGAGGGGAGACCCAGTACTTC

D gene: NA
J gene: TRBJ1-5
V gene: TRBV6-2/TRBV6-3
clone size: few
CDR3 protein: CASGTRTGQPQHF
CDR3 DNA: TGTGCCAGCGGGACTCGGACGGGACAGCCCCAGCATTTT